The clone carrying this T cell receptor (beta chain) has more than one count but fewer than ten. As yet, its antigen is unknown. These data originate in a study of T cell repertoires in cytomegalovirus infection. Study observations and caveats: Carriers of CMV plus the relevant HLA were identified by cumulative public TCR beta family frequency.

TCRdb ran MiXCR on the reads and lists one entry per CDR3 protein. Among some 400,000 distinct CDR3 sequences listed, approximately 30% were seen once. Trimming cost V 6 bases and J 6 bases; bases outside gene matches: 8. The CDR3 runs to 15 residues. Germline CDR1 LNHNV, CDR2 YYDKDF (reference sequence). The chain employs TRBV15 and TRBJ2-2; 9 bases agree with TRBD1. The sample comprised PBMCs. The source is a human donor in good health (CMV status not recorded). Some clones in this sample may be carry-over from other donors' samples. CDR3 amino acids: CATRTPGQGSGELFF. The CDR3 nucleotides are TGTGCCACCAGAACCCCGGGACAGGGCTCCGGGGAGCTGTTTTTT.